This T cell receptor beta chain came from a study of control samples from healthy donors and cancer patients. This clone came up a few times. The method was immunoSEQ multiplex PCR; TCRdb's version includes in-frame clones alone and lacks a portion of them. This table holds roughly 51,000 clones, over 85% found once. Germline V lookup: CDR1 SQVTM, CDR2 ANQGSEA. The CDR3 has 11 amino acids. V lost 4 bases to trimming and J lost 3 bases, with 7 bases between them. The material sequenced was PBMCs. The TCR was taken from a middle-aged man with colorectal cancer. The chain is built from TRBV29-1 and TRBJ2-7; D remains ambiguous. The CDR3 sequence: CSVVQHYEQYF. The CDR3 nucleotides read TGCAGCGTTGTACAGCACTACGAGCAGTACTTC.